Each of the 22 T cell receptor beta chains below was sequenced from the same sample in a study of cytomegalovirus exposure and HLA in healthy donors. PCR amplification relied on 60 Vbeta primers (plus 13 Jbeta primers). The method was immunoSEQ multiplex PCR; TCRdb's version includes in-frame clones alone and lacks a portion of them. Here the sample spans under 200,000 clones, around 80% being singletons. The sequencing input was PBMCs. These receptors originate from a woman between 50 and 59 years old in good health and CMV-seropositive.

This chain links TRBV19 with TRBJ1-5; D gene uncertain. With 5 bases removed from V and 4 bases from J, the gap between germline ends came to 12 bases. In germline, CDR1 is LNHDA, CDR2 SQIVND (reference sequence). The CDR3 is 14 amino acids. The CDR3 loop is CASSESMWNQPQHF. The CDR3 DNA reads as TGTGCCAGTAGTGAGTCGATGTGGAATCAGCCCCAGCATTTT.

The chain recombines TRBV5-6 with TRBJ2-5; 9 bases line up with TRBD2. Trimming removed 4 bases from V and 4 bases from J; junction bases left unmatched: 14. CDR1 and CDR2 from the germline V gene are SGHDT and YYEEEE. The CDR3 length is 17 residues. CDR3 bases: TGTGCCAGCAGCGCAAGCGCCTCGGGCGGGAGGGGAGAGACCCAGTACTTC. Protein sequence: CASSASASGGRGETQYF.

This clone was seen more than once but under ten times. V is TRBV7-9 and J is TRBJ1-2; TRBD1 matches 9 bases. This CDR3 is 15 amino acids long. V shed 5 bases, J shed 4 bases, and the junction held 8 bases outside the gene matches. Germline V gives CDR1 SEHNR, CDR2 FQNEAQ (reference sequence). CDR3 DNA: TGTGCCAGCAGCCCGGGACAGGGAGGTAGCTATGGCTACACCTTC. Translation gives CASSPGQGGSYGYTF.

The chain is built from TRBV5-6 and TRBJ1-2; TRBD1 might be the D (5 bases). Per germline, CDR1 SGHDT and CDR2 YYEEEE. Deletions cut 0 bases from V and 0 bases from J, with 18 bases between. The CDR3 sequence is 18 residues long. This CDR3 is CASSLVGPGGGANYGYTF. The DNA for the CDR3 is TGTGCCAGCAGCTTGGTTGGACCAGGCGGAGGGGCTAACTATGGCTACACCTTC.

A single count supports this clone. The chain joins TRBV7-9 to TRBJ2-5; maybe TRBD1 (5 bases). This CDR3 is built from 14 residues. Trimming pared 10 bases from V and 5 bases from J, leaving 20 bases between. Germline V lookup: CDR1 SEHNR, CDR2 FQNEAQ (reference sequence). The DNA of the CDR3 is TGTGCCATCGTGGGCCAGGGCACTGGCGAGACCCAGTACTTC. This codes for CAIVGQGTGETQYF.

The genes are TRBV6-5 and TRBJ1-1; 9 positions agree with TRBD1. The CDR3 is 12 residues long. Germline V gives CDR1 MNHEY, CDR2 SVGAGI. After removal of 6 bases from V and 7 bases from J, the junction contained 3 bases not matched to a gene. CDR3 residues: CASRTGGGEAFF. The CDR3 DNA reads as TGTGCCAGCAGGACAGGGGGGGGTGAAGCTTTCTTT.

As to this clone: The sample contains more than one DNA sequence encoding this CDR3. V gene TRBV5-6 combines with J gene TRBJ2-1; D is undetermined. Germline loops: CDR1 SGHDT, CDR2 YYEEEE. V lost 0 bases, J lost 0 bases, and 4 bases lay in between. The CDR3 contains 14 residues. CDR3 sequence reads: CASSLVSSYNEQFF. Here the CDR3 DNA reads TGTGCCAGCAGCTTGGTTAGCTCCTACAATGAGCAGTTCTTC. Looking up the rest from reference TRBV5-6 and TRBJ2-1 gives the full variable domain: DAGVTQSPTHLIKTRGQQVTLRCSPKSGHDTVSWYQQALGQGPQFIFQYYEEEERQRGNFPDRFSGHQFPNYSSELNVNALLLGDSALYLCASSLVSSYNEQFFGPGTRLTVL.

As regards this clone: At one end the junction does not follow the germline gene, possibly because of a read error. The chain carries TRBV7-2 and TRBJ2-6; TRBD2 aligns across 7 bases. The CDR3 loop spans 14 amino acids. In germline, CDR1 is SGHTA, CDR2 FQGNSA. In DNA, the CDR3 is TGTGCCACTCGGCGGGAGTCTGGGGCCAACGGCCTGACTTTC. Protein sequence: CATRRESGANGLTF.

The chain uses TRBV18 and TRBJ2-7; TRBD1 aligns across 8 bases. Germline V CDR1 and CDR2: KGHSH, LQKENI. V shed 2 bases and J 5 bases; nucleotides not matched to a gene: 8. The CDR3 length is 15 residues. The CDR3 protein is CASSPVAGGEDEQYF. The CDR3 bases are TGTGCCAGCTCACCAGTGGCAGGGGGCGAAGACGAGCAGTACTTC.

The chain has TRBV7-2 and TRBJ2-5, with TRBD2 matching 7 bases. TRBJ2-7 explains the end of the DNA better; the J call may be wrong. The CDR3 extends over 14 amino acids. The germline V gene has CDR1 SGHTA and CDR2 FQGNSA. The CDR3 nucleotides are TGTGCCAGCAGCTTAGCCGGCGGGAGCTACGAGCAGTACTTC. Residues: CASSLAGGSYEQYF.

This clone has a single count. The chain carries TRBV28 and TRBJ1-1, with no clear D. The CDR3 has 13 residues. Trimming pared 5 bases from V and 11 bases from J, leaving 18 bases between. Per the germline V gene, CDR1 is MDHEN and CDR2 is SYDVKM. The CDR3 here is CASSLRLPPMAFF. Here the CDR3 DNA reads TGTGCCAGCAGTCTAAGACTGCCACCGATGGCTTTCTTT. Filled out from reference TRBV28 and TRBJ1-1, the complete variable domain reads DVKVTQSSRYLVKRTGEKVFLECVQDMDHENMFWYRQDPGLGLRLIYFSYDVKMKEKGDIPEGYSVSREKKERFSLILESASTNQTSMYLCASSLRLPPMAFFGQGTRLTVV.

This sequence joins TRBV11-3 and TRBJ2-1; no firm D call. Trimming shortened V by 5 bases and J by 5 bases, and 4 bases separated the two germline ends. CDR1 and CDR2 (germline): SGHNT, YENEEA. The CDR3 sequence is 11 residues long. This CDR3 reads CASSPNNEQFF. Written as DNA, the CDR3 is TGTGCCAGCAGCCCCAACAATGAGCAGTTCTTC.

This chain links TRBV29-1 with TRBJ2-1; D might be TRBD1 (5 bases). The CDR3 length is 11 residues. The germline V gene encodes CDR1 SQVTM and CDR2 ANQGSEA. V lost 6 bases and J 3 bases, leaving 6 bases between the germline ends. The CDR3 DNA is TGCAGCGTAGACAGCTACAATGAGCAGTTCTTC. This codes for CSVDSYNEQFF.

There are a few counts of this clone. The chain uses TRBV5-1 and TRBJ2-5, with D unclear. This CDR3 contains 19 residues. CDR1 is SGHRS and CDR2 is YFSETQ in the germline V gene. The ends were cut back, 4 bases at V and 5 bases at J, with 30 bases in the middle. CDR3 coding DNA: TGCGCCAGCAGCAGGAGTTTGGCCGTTGGGTCCCCAAAGGAGGAGACCCAGTACTTC. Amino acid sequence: CASSRSLAVGSPKEETQYF.

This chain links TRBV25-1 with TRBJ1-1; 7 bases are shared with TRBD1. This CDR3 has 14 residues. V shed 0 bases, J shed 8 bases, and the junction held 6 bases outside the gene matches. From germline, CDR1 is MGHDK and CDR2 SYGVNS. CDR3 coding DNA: TGTGCCAGCAGTGAATATAGGGGGCAGAGAGAAGCTTTCTTT. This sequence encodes CASSEYRGQREAFF.

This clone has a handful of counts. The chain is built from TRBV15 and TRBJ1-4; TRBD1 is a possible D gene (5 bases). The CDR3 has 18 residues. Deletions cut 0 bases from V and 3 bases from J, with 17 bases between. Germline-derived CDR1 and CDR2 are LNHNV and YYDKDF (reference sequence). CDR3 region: CATSRDQPGVLANEKLFF. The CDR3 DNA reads TGTGCCACCAGCAGAGATCAACCGGGGGTGCTGGCTAATGAAAAACTGTTTTTT.

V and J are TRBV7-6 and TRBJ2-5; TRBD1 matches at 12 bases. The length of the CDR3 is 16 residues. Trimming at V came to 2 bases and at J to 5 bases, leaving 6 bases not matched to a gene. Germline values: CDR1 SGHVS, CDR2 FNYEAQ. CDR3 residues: CASSLRGQGARETQYF. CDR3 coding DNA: TGTGCCAGCAGCTTAAGGGGACAGGGGGCTAGGGAGACCCAGTACTTC.

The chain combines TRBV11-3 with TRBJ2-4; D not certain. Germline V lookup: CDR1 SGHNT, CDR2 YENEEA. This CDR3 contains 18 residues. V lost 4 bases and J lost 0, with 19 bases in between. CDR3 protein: CASSWIGPTRLAKNIQYF. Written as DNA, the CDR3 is TGTGCCAGCAGCTGGATTGGGCCGACACGGCTAGCCAAAAACATTCAGTACTTC. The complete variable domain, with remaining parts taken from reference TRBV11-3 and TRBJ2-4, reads EAGVVQSPRYKIIEKKQPVAFWCNPISGHNTLYWYLQNLGQGPELLIRYENEEAVDDSQLPKDRFSAERLKGVDSTLKIQPAELGDSAVYLCASSWIGPTRLAKNIQYFGAGTRLSVL.

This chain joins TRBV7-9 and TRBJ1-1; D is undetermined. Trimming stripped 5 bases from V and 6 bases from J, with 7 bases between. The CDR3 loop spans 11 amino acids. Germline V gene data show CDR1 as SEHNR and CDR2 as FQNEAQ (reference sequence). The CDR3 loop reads CASSTEAEAFF. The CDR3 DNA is TGTGCCAGCAGCACTGAGGCTGAAGCTTTCTTT.

Written as DNA, the CDR3 is TGTGCCAGCAGCTTGAAGGGGGAGGAGACCCAGTACTTC. Its translation: CASSLKGEETQYF. The rearrangement links TRBV5-4 to TRBJ2-5; the D gene is possibly TRBD1 (6 bases). CDR3 length: 13 residues. Germline CDR1 SGHNT, CDR2 YYREEE (reference sequence). Trimming shortened V by 1 base and J by 5 bases, and 9 bases separated the two germline ends.

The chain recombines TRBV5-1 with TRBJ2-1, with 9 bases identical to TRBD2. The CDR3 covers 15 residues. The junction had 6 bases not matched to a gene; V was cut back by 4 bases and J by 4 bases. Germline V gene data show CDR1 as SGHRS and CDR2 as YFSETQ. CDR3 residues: CASSQGLATYNEQFF. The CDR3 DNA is TGCGCCAGCAGCCAAGGACTAGCGACGTACAATGAGCAGTTCTTC.

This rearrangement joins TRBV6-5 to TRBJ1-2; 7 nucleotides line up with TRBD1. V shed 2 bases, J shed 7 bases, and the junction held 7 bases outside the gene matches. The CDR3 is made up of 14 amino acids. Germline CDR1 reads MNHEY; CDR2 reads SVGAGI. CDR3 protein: CASSYRDREGGYTF. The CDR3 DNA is TGTGCCAGCAGTTACCGAGACAGGGAAGGTGGCTACACCTTC.